A selection of T cell receptor beta chains follows, all from one sample in a study of control samples from healthy donors and cancer patients. Sequenced by immunoSEQ multiplex PCR; TCRdb stores in-frame clones only, minus some. The sample includes 150,000 to 200,000 clones, 70% to 90% seen only once; the top ten take around 13%. The sequenced sample consisted of blood. Receptors originate from a man aged 25 to 40 in good health. CDR3s include the opening cysteine and the closing phenylalanine or tryptophan. The D gene is left open where the match is weak.

>NA|TRBV6-1|TRBJ2-7
CASSEQGDYEQYF
>TRBD1|TRBV18|TRBJ2-2
CASSPRAGDRGNTGELFF
>NA|TRBV12-3/TRBV12-4|TRBJ1-1
CASSLSTGSAFF
>NA|TRBV20-1|TRBJ1-2
CSASGLLHGYTF
>NA|TRBV29-1|TRBJ2-3
CSVANVPDTQYF
>TRBD1|TRBV6-5|TRBJ1-6
CASSPGQGYSPLHF
>NA|TRBV4-3|TRBJ2-1
CASSNEVNPYNEQFF
>NA|TRBV14|TRBJ1-2
CASSQAVRGSGYTF
>NA|TRBV3-1/TRBV3-2|TRBJ1-5
CASSQGTTSRSNQPQHF
>NA|TRBV6-5|TRBJ1-2
CASTPGRLNYGYTF
>NA|TRBV29-1|TRBJ1-4
CSVVRAVGTNEKLFF
>NA|TRBV7-8|TRBJ1-2
CASSLVGGGGYGYTF
>TRBD1|TRBV3-1/TRBV3-2|TRBJ1-2
CASSLSLTGTVYGYTF
>NA|TRBV2|TRBJ1-1
CASIRRLPTRGTEAFF
>NA|TRBV18|TRBJ2-3
CASSPPGARNPDTQYF
>NA|TRBV3-1/TRBV3-2|TRBJ1-2
CASSQGGGSYGYTF
>TRBD2|TRBV29-1|TRBJ2-7
CSVGGVTYEQYF
>NA|TRBV19|TRBJ1-4
CASTWGRVNEKLFF
>TRBD1|TRBV11-1|TRBJ1-6
CASSSSGQGRSPLHF
>NA|TRBV15|TRBJ1-1
CATSRDQQVNTEAFF
>TRBD2|TRBV30|TRBJ2-3
CASMGLAGTSTDTQYF
>NA|TRBV7-9|TRBJ1-1
CASSRISTEAFF
>NA|TRBV20-1|TRBJ1-1
CSAPRNTEAFF
>NA|TRBV3-1/TRBV3-2|TRBJ1-1
CASSQDSRQNTEAFF
>NA|TRBV20-1|TRBJ1-4
CSASEREKLFF
>TRBD1|TRBV19|TRBJ2-2
CASTLRTGLGAGELFF
>TRBD2|TRBV24-1|TRBJ2-5
CATSKIAGGETQYF
>TRBD2|TRBV7-3|TRBJ2-3
CASSLKAGGLADTQYF
>NA|TRBV10-3|TRBJ1-3
CATTGLDTIYF
>NA|TRBV5-1|TRBJ1-2
CASSTGTNYGYTF
>NA|TRBV4-1|TRBJ2-7
CASSQADMGFTYEQYF
>NA|TRBV10-3|TRBJ2-3
CAISLQQGDTQYF
>TRBD1|TRBV12-3/TRBV12-4|TRBJ1-5
CASSRGNQPQHF
>TRBD1|TRBV14|TRBJ2-7
CASRVTGADEQYF
>NA|TRBV28|TRBJ1-1
CASRNTLIGSAGNTEAFF
>TRBD1|TRBV2|TRBJ1-1
CASRETTGNPEAFF
>NA|TRBV28|TRBJ2-7
CASSLLSLDEQYF
>NA|TRBV24-1|TRBJ2-1
CATSDPSTLDGVNNEQFF
>NA|TRBV4-1|TRBJ2-7
CASSQGSSYEQYF
>TRBD1|TRBV5-5|TRBJ1-6
CASSFQGEHNSPLHF
>NA|TRBV5-1|TRBJ2-1
CASSLGDNVYNEQFF
>NA|TRBV5-4|TRBJ1-6
CASSFEYLNSPLHF
>NA|TRBV9|TRBJ2-7
CASSEGTRDSSIYEQYF
>TRBD1|TRBV5-5|TRBJ1-5
CASSPFKGAQPQHF
>NA|TRBV3-1/TRBV3-2|TRBJ1-2
CASSQNLETNGYTF
>NA|TRBV9|TRBJ2-5
CASSPPQRQETQYF